Below, 23 T cell receptor beta chains from the same sample are listed, as sequenced in a study of shared clonotypes between healthy human individuals. The method was immunoSEQ multiplex PCR; TCRdb's version includes in-frame clones alone and lacks a portion of them. The sample includes approximately 500,000 clones, 90% to 96% of them seen just once. Sequenced: naive CD4+ T cells sorted from blood. Stated subset: CD45RA+ positively selected. The receptor set was obtained from a woman in her 30s in good health.

The CDR3 DNA reads TGCGCCAGCAGCCCAGGGACAGGGGTACTGAATCAGCCCCAGCATTTT. Translating gives CASSPGTGVLNQPQHF. The chain has TRBV5-1 and TRBJ1-5; 10 bases match TRBD1. Per germline, CDR1 SGHRS and CDR2 YFSETQ. This CDR3 is built from 16 residues. After removal of 4 bases from V and 4 bases from J, the junction contained 8 bases not matched to a gene.

The table lists this clone with a count of one. V is TRBV5-1 and J is TRBJ1-5; D uncertain. Trimming took off 2 bases at V and 7 bases at J, with 10 bases between the two ends. Germline V gene lookup returns CDR1 SGHRS and CDR2 YFSETQ. The CDR3 runs 13 residues. CDR3 sequence: CASSFSPSQPQHF. As DNA, the CDR3 is TGCGCCAGCAGCTTCTCTCCATCGCAGCCCCAGCATTTT.

The chain has TRBV5-6 and TRBJ2-5, with 15 bases that match TRBD2. The CDR3 is 15 amino acids. V shed 3 bases, J shed 11 bases, and the junction held 8 bases outside the gene matches. Germline V gives CDR1 SGHDT, CDR2 YYEEEE. Written as DNA, the CDR3 is TGTGCCAGCAGCTGGACTAGCGGGAGGGCTGGGGAGCAGTACTTC. Amino acids: CASSWTSGRAGEQYF.

V is TRBV14 and J is TRBJ2-4; D uncertain. CDR3 size: 13 residues. V was clipped by 4 bases and J by 9 bases, with 13 bases between them. CDR1 SGHDN and CDR2 FVKESK come from the germline V gene. This chain's CDR3 is CASSLRTGSIQYF. CDR3 bases: TGTGCCAGCAGCCTCAGAACTGGAAGCATTCAGTACTTC.

The chain couples TRBV28 to TRBJ1-1, with 12 bases identical to TRBD1. In germline, CDR1 is MDHEN, CDR2 SYDVKM. Trimming at V came to 5 bases and at J to 6 bases, leaving 7 bases not matched to a gene. This CDR3 contains 15 residues. The CDR3 reads CASSPRGTGGSEAFF. CDR3 sequence (DNA): TGTGCCAGCAGTCCTCGAGGGACAGGGGGCTCTGAAGCTTTCTTT.

This chain connects TRBV2 to TRBJ2-3; D remains ambiguous. CDR3 length: 12 residues. Germline CDR1 reads SNHLY; CDR2 reads FYNNEI. Trimming left V 3 bases short and J 5 bases short, with 6 bases between. This chain's CDR3 is CASSEGLDTQYF. DNA of the CDR3: TGTGCCAGCAGTGAGGGGTTAGATACGCAGTATTTT.

The J gene is TRBJ2-1, the V gene TRBV11-2; 11 positions match TRBD1. The CDR3 is 14 amino acids. In germline, CDR1 is SGHAT, CDR2 FQNNGV. V lost 6 bases to trimming and J lost 6 bases; unmatched junction nucleotides: 4. The DNA for the CDR3 is TGTGCCAGCAGACCGGGACAGGGGGGCAATGAGCAGTTCTTC. Its translation: CASRPGQGGNEQFF.

The J gene is TRBJ2-1, the V gene TRBV29-1, with TRBD1 matching over 8 bases. CDR3 length: 12 residues. Germline V gene sequence: CDR1 SQVTM, CDR2 ANQGSEA. The trim removed 5 bases at V and 6 bases at J, leaving 3 bases unmatched. The DNA for the CDR3 is TGCAGCGTTATCACAGGGGGCAATGAGCAGTTCTTC. Amino acid sequence: CSVITGGNEQFF.

This chain uses TRBV15 with TRBJ2-1; 10 nucleotides align to TRBD1. The length of the CDR3 is 16 residues. Germline values: CDR1 LNHNV, CDR2 YYDKDF (reference sequence). V was pared by 1 base and J by 5 bases, with 5 bases of the junction left unmatched. The CDR3 region is CATSRAGQGWNNEQFF. CDR3 bases: TGTGCCACCAGCAGAGCGGGACAGGGGTGGAACAATGAGCAGTTCTTC.

V and J are TRBV28 and TRBJ1-1; D might be TRBD1 (6 bases). Germline V gene lookup returns CDR1 MDHEN and CDR2 SYDVKM. The CDR3 covers 15 residues. The V end was cut by 5 bases, the J end by 0 bases, with 13 bases between. CDR3 sequence: CASSKGGVMNTEAFF. DNA for the CDR3: TGTGCCAGCAGTAAGGGGGGGGTCATGAACACTGAAGCTTTCTTT.

This clone occurred once. In nucleotides, the CDR3 is TGTGCCAGCAGTGAAGAGAGTGGCTCCAGCTCCTACAATGAGCAGTTCTTC. As protein: CASSEESGSSSYNEQFF. The rearrangement uses TRBV6-1 and TRBJ2-1, with D uncertain. The CDR3 length is 17 residues. The V end was cut by 1 base, the J end by 0 bases, with 13 bases between. The germline V gene has CDR1 MNHNS and CDR2 SASEGT.

The V call is TRBV20-1, the J call TRBJ1-1; 10 nucleotides agree with TRBD1. The CDR3 totals 11 residues. The germline CDR1 and CDR2 sequences are DFQATT and SNEGSKA (reference sequence). The trim removed 7 bases at V and 11 bases at J, leaving 7 bases unmatched. The CDR3 DNA sequence: TGCAGTGAAGACAGGGGGCGCCTGGCTTTCTTT. It translates to CSEDRGRLAFF.

The chain joins TRBV11-2 to TRBJ2-7; no clear D. The CDR3 spans 12 residues. The ends were cut back, 7 bases at V and 7 bases at J, with 14 bases in the middle. Germline V gene sequence: CDR1 SGHAT, CDR2 FQNNGV. The CDR3 loop reads CASKLDLGEQYF. CDR3 sequence (DNA): TGTGCCAGCAAGCTTGACTTAGGGGAGCAGTACTTC.

The V gene is TRBV7-9, the J gene TRBJ1-6; 8 bases agree with TRBD1. Trimming took 5 bases from V and 0 from J; bases not matched to a gene: 3. The germline CDR1 and CDR2 sequences are SEHNR and FQNEAQ (reference sequence). This CDR3 has 16 residues. The CDR3 reads CASSHTGGSYNSPLHF. The CDR3 region has the DNA TGTGCCAGCAGCCATACAGGGGGCTCCTATAATTCACCCCTCCACTTT.

The gene calls are TRBV28 and TRBJ1-5; no reliable D call. Trimming took off 3 bases at V and 7 bases at J, with 4 bases between the two ends. The CDR3 has 11 amino acids. Germline V lookup: CDR1 MDHEN, CDR2 SYDVKM. The CDR3 DNA is TGTGCCAGCAGTTTTCAACAGCCCCAGCATTTT. It specifies CASSFQQPQHF.

The rearrangement joins TRBV6-1 to TRBJ1-5; maybe TRBD1 (6 bases). Trimming stripped 4 bases from V and 7 bases from J, with 14 bases between. Looked up from germline, CDR1 is MNHNS and CDR2 is SASEGT. This CDR3 spans 14 amino acids. The CDR3 spells CASSATGRGQPQHF. The CDR3 nucleotides read TGTGCCAGCAGTGCTACAGGGAGGGGACAGCCCCAGCATTTT.

The rearrangement joins TRBV2 to TRBJ2-7; a weak D match, TRBD2 (6 bases). The CDR3 loop spans 13 amino acids. The germline gives CDR1 SNHLY, CDR2 FYNNEI. Trimming removed 7 bases at V and 6 bases at J, with 16 bases between. The CDR3 DNA is TGTGCCAGCAATGGAGAGGGGCGGGGCGAGCAGTACTTC. It encodes CASNGEGRGEQYF.

The V gene is TRBV19, the J gene TRBJ1-3; possible D gene TRBD1, 5 bases. The V end lost 9 bases, the J end lost 0 bases, and 15 bases lay between the germline ends. The CDR3 extends over 15 amino acids. Germline V gene sequence: CDR1 LNHDA, CDR2 SQIVND (reference sequence). CDR3 sequence: CASTNIRDSGNTIYF. The CDR3 nucleotides are TGTGCCAGCACAAACATCAGGGACTCTGGAAACACCATATATTTT.

This rearrangement joins TRBV6-5 to TRBJ2-3, with D possibly TRBD2 on 5 matching bases. Deletions cut 7 bases from V and 2 bases from J, with 13 bases between. CDR1 MNHEY and CDR2 SVGAGI come from the germline V gene. CDR3 length equals 14 residues. CDR3 region: CASTPGGNTDTQYF. The CDR3 DNA reads as TGTGCCAGCACGCCCGGAGGTAACACAGATACGCAGTATTTT.

The gene calls are TRBV27 and TRBJ1-2; 8 nucleotides align to TRBD1. V lost 6 bases and J lost 3; bases outside the gene matches: 9. This CDR3 is 15 amino acids long. CDR1 and CDR2 from the germline V gene are MNHEY and SMNVEV (reference sequence). CDR3 DNA: TGTGCCAGCAGCCATTGGACAGGGACGGACTATGGCTACACCTTC. The encoded protein is CASSHWTGTDYGYTF.

The V and J genes are TRBV11-3 and TRBJ2-1; D call uncertain. This CDR3 is built from 12 residues. From germline, CDR1 is SGHNT and CDR2 YENEEA. The germline V and J ends were trimmed by 2 bases and 5 bases, with 4 bases remaining between them. CDR3 loop: CASSLLDNEQFF. The CDR3 DNA follows: TGTGCCAGCAGCTTATTAGACAATGAGCAGTTCTTC.

The gene calls are TRBV28 and TRBJ1-3; no clear D. The V gene lost 3 bases and the J gene lost 0 bases, with 6 bases spanning the gap. Per germline, CDR1 MDHEN and CDR2 SYDVKM. CDR3 size: 14 residues. CDR3 DNA: TGTGCCAGCAGTTTTTGGAGCTCTGGAAACACCATATATTTT. Translating gives CASSFWSSGNTIYF.

The chain has TRBV2 and TRBJ2-5; 9 nucleotides agree with TRBD1. Germline V gene lookup returns CDR1 SNHLY and CDR2 FYNNEI. With 6 bases clipped from V and 5 bases from J, the junction kept 7 bases outside the gene matches. CDR3 length: 14 residues. CDR3 bases: TGTGCCAGCAGGACTCAGACAGGGGGGGAGACCCAGTACTTC. Amino acids: CASRTQTGGETQYF.